The entry below gives a single T cell receptor (beta chain) sequence along with its context. Its antigen is currently unknown. The data originate from a study of shared clonotypes between healthy human individuals. This CDR3 contains 16 residues. Germline V lookup: CDR1 SGHAT, CDR2 FQNNGV. Trimming left V 2 bases short and J 1 base short, with 14 bases between. Only in-frame clones appear in the TCRdb table, and some are missing; sequencing was by immunoSEQ multiplex PCR. The sample includes a few million clones, around 95% of them seen just once. Whole-study findings and limits: Generation probability values for non-shared clonotypes were lower than those for clonotypes shared by all four donors. Memory subsets generally showed lower estimated richness than naive subsets. The represented genetic and exposure-history diversity was limited by the small number of donors.

This chain uses TRBV11-2 with TRBJ2-5, with D perhaps being TRBD1 or TRBD2 (6 bases each). The sequence was collected from a man younger than 35 in good health. Sample: naive CD4+ T cells sorted from blood. Subset indicated: CD45RA+ positively selected. CDR3 protein: CASSLSGRGVQETQYF. The CDR3 DNA is TGTGCCAGCAGCTTATCGGGTAGGGGGGTCCAAGAGACCCAGTACTTC. Together with reference TRBV11-2 and TRBJ2-5, the CDR3 gives the full variable domain: EAGVAQSPRYKIIEKRQSVAFWCNPISGHATLYWYQQILGQGPKLLIQFQNNGVVDDSQLPKDRFSAERLKGVDSTLKIQPAKLEDSAVYLCASSLSGRGVQETQYFGPGTRLLVL.